A single sample is the source of the 3 T cell receptor beta chains below, sequenced in a study of T cell responses to AZD1222 COVID-19 vaccine (dated by TCRdb to the early 2020s). Libraries were constructed by the immunoSEQ multiplex PCR assay. TCRdb retrieved this table from immuneACCESS and kept in-frame rearrangements only. Not all clones are present; in checked studies, unresolved V genes account for under half, and no reason is known for the remainder. In all, the sample holds over 100,000 clones, and approximately 84% of those were seen once. The ten largest make up roughly 9.5% of the sample. Taken with the paper, the label for time point translates to: baseline before first vaccination. This sample comprised peripheral blood, obtained on day 0 of AZD1222 vaccination. These receptors all stem from an adult in good health.

V and J are TRBV18 and TRBJ1-4; a weak D match, TRBD1 (5 bases). The CDR3 runs to 13 residues. Germline values: CDR1 KGHSH, CDR2 LQKENI. V was cut by 3 bases and J by 8 bases, with 10 bases left in between. CDR3 sequence reads: CASSPGTDEKLFF. CDR3 in DNA: TGTGCCAGCTCACCCGGGACCGACGAAAAACTGTTTTTT.

This chain joins TRBV18 and TRBJ1-6, with 7 positions matching TRBD1. Germline V lookup: CDR1 KGHSH, CDR2 LQKENI. The CDR3 loop spans 14 amino acids. Unmatched junction bases numbered 3, after V lost 7 bases and J lost 3 bases. CDR3 loop: CASCYRGYNSPLHF. As DNA, the CDR3 is TGTGCCAGCTGCTACAGGGGCTATAATTCACCCCTCCACTTT.

This clone was detected only once. The chain combines TRBV18 with TRBJ1-1; TRBD1 agrees at 10 bases. Germline V lookup: CDR1 KGHSH, CDR2 LQKENI. V gave up 5 bases and J gave up 5 bases; unmatched junction bases: 11. This CDR3 is built from 16 residues. The CDR3 DNA reads TGTGCCAGCTCAAACCGACAGGGGGCGGAAGGAACTGAAGCTTTCTTT. Translated, it gives CASSNRQGAEGTEAFF.